This T cell receptor beta chain was recovered during a study of T cells expressing NK-cell markers. Background on the study: Seven sequenced donors out of eight were HCMV-seropositive, one seronegative.

Note on this clonotype: Its antigen is not known.

The CDR3 contains 16 residues. Germline CDR1 KGHSH, CDR2 LQKENI. Study results and limitations: As a fraction of CD8+ T cells, dominant NKG2C+ clonotypes reached about 1.0-7.0% in 5 to 7 donors.

What made the TCR beta cDNA was 5'RACE template switching with UMIs. TCRdb processed the 5' RACE reads again and assigns one entry to each CDR3 protein, with no DNA. Reported are some 450,000 distinct CDR3 sequences; the ten largest clones contain roughly 8%. The sample was blood T cells: a sorted CD56 or NKG2C T cell subset, CD4+ or CD8+ T cells, or bulk PBMC T cells (not recorded which). The receptor comes from a woman aged 18 to 75 in good health. This sequence joins TRBV18 and TRBJ2-3; no DNA is available, so the TRBD1 call from TCRdb remains unchecked. The CDR3 protein is CASSPKTGGFADTQYF.